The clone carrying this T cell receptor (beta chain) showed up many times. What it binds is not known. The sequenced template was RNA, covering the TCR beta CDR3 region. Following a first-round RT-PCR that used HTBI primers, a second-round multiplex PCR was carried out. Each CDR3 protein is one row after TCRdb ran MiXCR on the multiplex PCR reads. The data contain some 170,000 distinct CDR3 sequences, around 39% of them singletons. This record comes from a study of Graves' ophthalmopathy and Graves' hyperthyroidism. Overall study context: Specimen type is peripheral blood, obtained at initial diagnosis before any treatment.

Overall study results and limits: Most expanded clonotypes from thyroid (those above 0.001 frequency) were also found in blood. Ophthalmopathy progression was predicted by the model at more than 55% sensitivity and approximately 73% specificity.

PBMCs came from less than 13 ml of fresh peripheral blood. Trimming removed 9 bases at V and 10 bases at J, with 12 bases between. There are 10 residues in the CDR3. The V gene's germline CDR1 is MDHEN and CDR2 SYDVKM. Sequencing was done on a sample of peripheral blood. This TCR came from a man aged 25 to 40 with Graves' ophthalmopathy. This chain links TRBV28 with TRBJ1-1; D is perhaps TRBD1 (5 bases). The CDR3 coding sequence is TGTGCCAGTTCAGGGTCGGGAGCTTTCTTT. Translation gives CASSGSGAFF.